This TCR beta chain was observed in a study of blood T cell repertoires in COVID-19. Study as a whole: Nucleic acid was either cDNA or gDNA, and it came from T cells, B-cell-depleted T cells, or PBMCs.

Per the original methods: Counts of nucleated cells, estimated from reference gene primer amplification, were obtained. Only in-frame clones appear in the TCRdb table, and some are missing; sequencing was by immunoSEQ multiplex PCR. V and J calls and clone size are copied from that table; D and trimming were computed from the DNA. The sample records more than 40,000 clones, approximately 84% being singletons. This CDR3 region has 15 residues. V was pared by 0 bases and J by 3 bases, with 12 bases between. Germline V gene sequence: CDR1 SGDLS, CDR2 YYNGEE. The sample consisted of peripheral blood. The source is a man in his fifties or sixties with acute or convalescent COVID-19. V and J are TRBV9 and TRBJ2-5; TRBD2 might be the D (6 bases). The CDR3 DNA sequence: TGTGCCAGCAGCGTAGGAGGCTGGGGGGAAGAGACCCAGTACTTC. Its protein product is CASSVGGWGEETQYF.